A selection of T cell receptor beta chains follows, all from one sample in a study of T cells after yellow fever vaccination. TCRdb called the 5' RACE reads again in MiXCR, with one record for every CDR3 protein. This sample carries more than 450,000 distinct CDR3 sequences, about a fifth of them seen once, and the ten largest clones take less than 20%. Sequences were derived from PBMCs, sampled around 3 weeks after the first yellow fever vaccination. These receptor sequences come from a man aged 18 to 30 who received the YFV17D yellow fever vaccine. The CDR3 runs from the conserved cysteine through the conserved F or W. The D gene is left open where the match is weak.

CASSLGGGGGYEQYF TRBJ2-7 - TRBV7-2
CASRRAPAGGTDTQYF TRBJ2-3 TRBD2 TRBV7-6
CASSSRASGDQETQYF TRBJ2-5 TRBD2 TRBV27
CSARREFNSPLHF TRBJ1-6 - TRBV20-1
CASSSEGVYEQYF TRBJ2-7 - TRBV5-1
CSASVDEKLFF TRBJ1-4 - TRBV20-1
CSVTLTGGPETQYF TRBJ2-5 TRBD1 TRBV29-1
CSASPRADYGYTF TRBJ1-2 - TRBV20-1
CASSPGGASGTGELFF TRBJ2-2 - TRBV5-1
CASSVDPLYSPLHF TRBJ1-6 - TRBV9
CAITGTGGTDTQYF TRBJ2-3 TRBD1 TRBV10-3
CASSLQGRGQPQHF TRBJ1-5 - TRBV5-5
CASSSRQGPPPYEQYF TRBJ2-7 TRBD1 TRBV27
CASSLGEENTEAFF TRBJ1-1 - TRBV5-1
CASSYDRFSYEQYF TRBJ2-7 - TRBV6-5
CSVDPATGGGYTF TRBJ1-2 TRBD1 TRBV29-1
CAIRVVRGDEQFF TRBJ2-1 - TRBV10-3
CASSRRTGGGKSPLHF TRBJ1-6 TRBD1 TRBV7-2
CASSPLVEETQYF TRBJ2-5 - TRBV18
CASSVVAGAGNEQFF TRBJ2-1 TRBD2 TRBV5-1
CASSQDTGRTEAFF TRBJ1-1 - TRBV18
CATSRDFQEGPVHF TRBJ1-6 - TRBV15
CASTFGGLTDTQYF TRBJ2-3 - TRBV5-8
CASGGDTDTQYF TRBJ2-3 TRBD2 TRBV5-1
CASSFLDRKEAFF TRBJ1-1 - TRBV7-9
CSAPLQGGTDTQYF TRBJ2-3 - TRBV20-1
CSASRASGGSDEQFF TRBJ2-1 TRBD2 TRBV20-1
CASSQDPQGLIAYEQYF TRBJ2-7 - TRBV4-2
CASSLRTGAGNEQFF TRBJ2-1 TRBD1 TRBV19
CASSDMADLSNEQFF TRBJ2-1 - TRBV25-1
CASSLDPTGTSGGGEQFF TRBJ2-1 TRBD2 TRBV5-1
CASSLRLLRGAPGTGELFF TRBJ2-2 TRBD2 TRBV12-3/TRBV12-4
CAWSGLAYNEQFF TRBJ2-1 - TRBV30
CASSSRGIGELFF TRBJ2-2 TRBD1 TRBV11-3
CASSRTLQTSSYNEQFF TRBJ2-1 - TRBV11-2
CASSTTGGSFFHNEQFF TRBJ2-1 - TRBV7-2
CASSRETSGNTIYF TRBJ1-3 - TRBV18
CASSYEGIKPQHF TRBJ1-5 - TRBV6-2/TRBV6-3
CASRGDLRNTGELFF TRBJ2-2 - TRBV6-1
CASSRQMDTIYF TRBJ1-3 - TRBV4-1
CASERPPGGEQYF TRBJ2-7 TRBD2 TRBV7-2